This T cell receptor beta chain was captured in a study of blood T cells in healthy people across ages. The CDR3 covers 14 residues. Germline CDR1 reads SEHNR; CDR2 reads FQNEAQ (reference sequence). V lost 5 bases and J lost 8, with 15 bases in between. The authors ran a second PCR of roughly 6 to 12 cycles using a sample-barcoded 5' primer and a J-beta primer mix. TCRdb independently ran MiXCR on the 5' RACE reads; one entry per CDR3 protein. The data contain about a million distinct CDR3 sequences, 45% to 60% of them singletons. The sample taken for sequencing was blood. The sequence derives from a woman aged 60-70 years in good health. The chain uses TRBV7-9 and TRBJ1-4; D is perhaps TRBD1 (6 bases). CDR3 DNA: TGTGCCAGCAGCCGCCAGGGGTCGCACGAAAAACTGTTTTTT. Amino acid sequence: CASSRQGSHEKLFF.